The entry below describes one T cell receptor beta chain. The data were produced by immunoSEQ multiplex PCR, yet TCRdb's version contains in-frame clones alone and is incomplete. The table includes 85,000 to 100,000 clones, 65% to 85% detected once. The time point is: after dendritic cell vaccination, including at tumor progression/relapse. Isocitrate dehydrogenase mutation was absent in all glioblastoma patients. The junction had 12 bases not matched to a gene; V was cut back by 8 bases and J by 5 bases. CDR3 length: 15 amino acids. Germline CDR1 reads SGHAT; CDR2 reads FQNNGV. This specimen belongs to a study of glioma-infiltrating T cells after dendritic cell vaccination. At the level of the study: Dendritic cell vaccine was injected intradermally three times, biweekly.

The rearrangement joins TRBV11-2 to TRBJ2-3; 8 bases match TRBD2. The sample in question was blood, obtained after dendritic cell vaccination. The sequence was obtained from a human donor with glioblastoma. CDR3 region: CASHFGASGLDTQYF. DNA for the CDR3: TGTGCCAGCCACTTCGGGGCTAGCGGGTTAGATACGCAGTATTTT. The full variable domain, rest sourced from reference TRBV11-2 and TRBJ2-3, is EAGVAQSPRYKIIEKRQSVAFWCNPISGHATLYWYQQILGQGPKLLIQFQNNGVVDDSQLPKDRFSAERLKGVDSTLKIQPAKLEDSAVYLCASHFGASGLDTQYFGPGTRLTVL.